A single sample is the source of the 22 T cell receptor beta chains below, sequenced in a study of blood T cells in healthy people across ages. Together with a sample-barcoded 5' primer, a J-beta primer mix was included in a second PCR lasting about 6 to 12 cycles. Via MiXCR, TCRdb re-called the 5' RACE reads, giving one row per CDR3 protein. The sample has roughly 720,000 distinct CDR3 sequences, approximately 55% seen once; the top ten hold around 41%. Input material: blood. The receptor set was obtained from an elderly man in good health.

The V and J genes are TRBV5-1 and TRBJ2-5; D ambiguous. The CDR3 consists of 15 residues. Trimming shortened V by 1 base and J by 5 bases, and 15 bases separated the two germline ends. CDR1 and CDR2 from the germline V gene are SGHRS and YFSETQ. The CDR3 DNA reads TGCGCCAGCAGCTTGTTCAGCCCGGCTGGGGAGACCCAGTACTTC. Translation gives CASSLFSPAGETQYF.

As to this clonotype: One end of the junction is discordant with germline, which a read error may explain. The J gene is TRBJ1-1, the V gene TRBV28; 10 bases fit TRBD1. CDR1 MDHEN and CDR2 SYDVKM come from the germline V gene. CDR3 length equals 14 residues. CDR3 protein: CAGSLIGTGEEAFF. CDR3 bases: TGTGCCGGCAGTTTAATCGGGACAGGGGAGGAAGCTTTCTTT.

The rearrangement uses TRBV12-3 or TRBV12-4 and TRBJ1-1, with D tentatively TRBD1 (5 bases). Trimming cost V 3 bases and J 1 base, with 15 bases left between them. The CDR3 runs to 16 residues. CDR3 region: CASSLRRGGRNTEAFF. CDR3 sequence (DNA): TGTGCCAGCAGTTTGCGGCGGGGGGGTAGGAACACTGAAGCTTTCTTT.

This clonotype occurred once. The chain combines TRBV12-5 with TRBJ2-1; a weak D match, TRBD2 (5 bases). Germline loops: CDR1 LGHNT, CDR2 FRNRAP. This CDR3 has 16 residues. Trimming removed 2 bases at V and 1 base at J, with 12 bases between. CDR3 bases: TGTGCTAGTGGTTTGACCACTAGACCGTCCTACAATGAGCAGTTCTTC. Translated: CASGLTTRPSYNEQFF.

DNA for the CDR3: TGCAGTGCTAGTAAAGGACGGACAGGACCCCAGTTCTTC. Amino acid sequence: CSASKGRTGPQFF. The V call is TRBV20-1, the J call TRBJ2-1; 7 bases are shared with TRBD1. Trimming cost V 3 bases and J 13 bases; bases outside gene matches: 12. This CDR3 has 13 amino acids. From germline, CDR1 is DFQATT and CDR2 SNEGSKA (reference sequence).

This clonotype was counted a few times. This could be a read error, since a much larger clone is one nucleotide away. The genes are TRBV6-6 and TRBJ1-4, with 7 bases fitting TRBD1. Germline V lookup: CDR1 MNHNY, CDR2 SVGAGI (reference sequence). The V gene end was trimmed by 8 bases and the J gene end by 8 bases; junction bases not matched to a gene: 8. CDR3 length: 13 residues. In nucleotides, the CDR3 is TGTGCCAGCGGCAGACAGGGCTGGGAAAAACTGTTTTTT. Its translation: CASGRQGWEKLFF.

This clonotype was seen only a few times. The J gene is TRBJ1-2, the V gene TRBV7-9, with D possibly TRBD1 on 5 matching bases. With 8 bases removed from V and 8 bases from J, the gap between germline ends came to 18 bases. This CDR3 contains 13 residues. Per germline, CDR1 SEHNR and CDR2 FQNEAQ (reference sequence). CDR3 loop: CASGQRGSSGYTF. The DNA for the CDR3 is TGTGCCAGCGGACAACGAGGGTCCTCAGGCTACACCTTC.

This clonotype appeared a few times. The chain couples TRBV27 to TRBJ2-3, with D unclear. The CDR3 covers 16 residues. The V end lost 0 bases, the J end lost 2 bases, and 12 bases lay between the germline ends. Germline V CDR1 and CDR2: MNHEY, SMNVEV (reference sequence). CDR3 amino acids: CASSLSWPAYTDTQYF. The CDR3 region has the DNA TGTGCCAGCAGTTTATCGTGGCCAGCCTACACAGATACGCAGTATTTT.

This clonotype was seen a handful of times. The chain carries TRBV7-3 and TRBJ1-6; D is unclear. The length of the CDR3 is 13 residues. V was pared by 2 bases and J by 5 bases, with 4 bases between. Per the germline V gene, CDR1 is SGHTA and CDR2 is FQGTGA. DNA for the CDR3: TGTGCCAGCAGCTTATTCGATAATTCACCCCTCCACTTT. Its protein product is CASSLFDNSPLHF.

This clonotype was recorded a few times. This chain links TRBV28 with TRBJ2-7, with a possible D match to TRBD2 (6 bases). This CDR3 has 13 amino acids. CDR1 and CDR2 from the germline V gene are MDHEN and SYDVKM. V was shortened by 5 bases and J by 2 bases, with 10 bases between the two germline ends. For the CDR3, the DNA is TGTGCCAGCAGTGCTAGCGCACCCTACGAGCAGTACTTC. This sequence encodes CASSASAPYEQYF.

The CDR3 spells CASSSGTSGSIPYNEQYF. As DNA, the CDR3 is TGTGCCAGCAGTTCTGGGACTAGCGGGAGCATCCCCTACAATGAGCAGTACTTC. The chain couples TRBV6-5 to TRBJ2-7; 14 nucleotides align to TRBD2. V was clipped by 4 bases and J by 7 bases; unmatched bases: 15. Per the germline V gene, CDR1 is MNHEY and CDR2 is SVGAGI. The CDR3 contains 18 residues.

The chain links TRBV9 to TRBJ2-5; a weak D match, TRBD2 (7 bases). The J call may be mistaken, given a closer DNA end match to TRBJ2-7. The germline gives CDR1 SGDLS, CDR2 YYNGEE. The CDR3 contains 15 residues. Here the CDR3 DNA reads TGTGCCAGCAGCGTAGGGGCCCGGGGGGCCCACGAGCAGTACTTC. Amino acid sequence: CASSVGARGAHEQYF.

The gene calls are TRBV5-1 and TRBJ2-1; 9 bases agree with TRBD1. Germline CDR1 is SGHRS and CDR2 is YFSETQ. With 4 bases clipped from V and 5 bases from J, the junction kept 4 bases outside the gene matches. The CDR3 is made up of 14 amino acids. The CDR3 sequence: CASSQDRGNNEQFF. The CDR3 coding sequence is TGCGCCAGCAGCCAGGACAGGGGAAACAATGAGCAGTTCTTC. The full variable domain, with the rest looked up from reference TRBV5-1 and TRBJ2-1, is KAGVTQTPRYLIKTRGQQVTLSCSPISGHRSVSWYQQTPGQGLQFLFEYFSETQRNKGNFPGRFSGRQFSNSRSEMNVSTLELGDSALYLCASSQDRGNNEQFFGPGTRLTVL.

The chain carries TRBV5-1 and TRBJ2-7; 11 bases fit TRBD1. J lost 7 bases, V lost 1 base, and 10 bases had no gene match. This CDR3 has 16 amino acids. Germline V gene lookup returns CDR1 SGHRS and CDR2 YFSETQ. The CDR3 nucleotides read TGCGCCAGCAGCTTGCCCGGGACAGGGGGTCGGGATGAGCAGTACTTC. Residues: CASSLPGTGGRDEQYF.

This clonotype has a single count. This chain connects TRBV7-9 to TRBJ2-7; 10 bases align to TRBD1. This CDR3 comprises 17 residues. V dropped 1 base and J dropped 0; count of bases not matched to a gene: 6. Germline CDR1 reads SEHNR; CDR2 reads FQNEAQ (reference sequence). This CDR3 is CASSLGATGGASYEQYF. As DNA, the CDR3 is TGTGCCAGCAGCTTAGGTGCGACAGGGGGCGCCTCCTACGAGCAGTACTTC.

The chain recombines TRBV10-3 with TRBJ2-5; 16 bases line up with TRBD2. The end of the DNA is better explained by TRBJ2-7, so the J call may be wrong. This CDR3 region has 17 residues. Germline CDR1 is ENHRY and CDR2 is SYGVKD. The CDR3 is CAIRDPGLAGGLYEQYF. The CDR3 DNA is TGTGCCATCAGAGATCCGGGACTAGCGGGAGGGTTGTACGAGCAGTACTTC.

V usage is TRBV7-3 and J usage is TRBJ2-7; D may match TRBD1 or TRBD2 (6 bases each). The V end lost 5 bases, the J end lost 4 bases, and 15 bases lay between the germline ends. The germline V gene encodes CDR1 SGHTA and CDR2 FQGTGA. The CDR3 is made up of 14 amino acids. The CDR3 region is CASSPGRGRYEQYF. The CDR3 DNA follows: TGTGCCAGCAGCCCGGGACGGGGGCGGTACGAGCAGTACTTC.

The chain has TRBV18 and TRBJ1-1, with unresolved D. CDR3 length: 15 residues. Trimming took 6 bases from V and 5 from J, leaving 19 bases between them. In germline, CDR1 is KGHSH, CDR2 LQKENI. CDR3 protein: CASSTIESLGTEAFF. CDR3 in DNA: TGTGCCAGCTCGACCATAGAGAGCTTGGGGACTGAAGCTTTCTTT.

The chain joins TRBV20-1 to TRBJ1-4; D is unresolved. Trimming left V 0 bases short and J 3 bases short, with 11 bases between. The V gene's germline CDR1 is DFQATT and CDR2 SNEGSKA (reference sequence). The CDR3 loop spans 15 amino acids. Here the CDR3 DNA reads TGCAGTGCTAGAGATTCCCGGGGTCCTAATGAAAAACTGTTTTTT. This encodes CSARDSRGPNEKLFF.

The chain uses TRBV20-1 and TRBJ2-7; a weak D match, TRBD2 (5 bases). The better agreement between TRBJ2-5 and the DNA end casts doubt on the J call. The CDR3 is 16 residues long. CDR1 and CDR2 from the germline V gene are DFQATT and SNEGSKA (reference sequence). The CDR3 sequence is CSVSIFGRTAEETQYF. The CDR3 nucleotides are TGCAGTGTTAGTATTTTTGGTAGGACTGCTGAAGAGACCCAGTACTTC.

This chain links TRBV5-1 with TRBJ1-1; 8 bases line up with TRBD1. The length of the CDR3 is 16 residues. CDR1 and CDR2 (germline): SGHRS, YFSETQ. With V trimmed by 1 base and J by 1 base, 6 bases remained unmatched. The CDR3 reads CASSLQVRGPNTEAFF. Here the CDR3 DNA reads TGCGCCAGCAGCTTGCAAGTCAGGGGGCCGAACACTGAAGCTTTCTTT.

This clonotype was counted a single time. J is TRBJ1-1 and V is TRBV10-3, with D hard to call. The CDR3 has 14 residues. Germline V CDR1 and CDR2: ENHRY, SYGVKD. Between the trimmed V and J ends, which lost 2 bases and 4 bases, there was a span of 11 bases. The CDR3 loop reads CAISEAEGGTEAFF. The CDR3 DNA reads TGTGCCATCAGTGAGGCGGAGGGAGGCACTGAAGCTTTCTTT.